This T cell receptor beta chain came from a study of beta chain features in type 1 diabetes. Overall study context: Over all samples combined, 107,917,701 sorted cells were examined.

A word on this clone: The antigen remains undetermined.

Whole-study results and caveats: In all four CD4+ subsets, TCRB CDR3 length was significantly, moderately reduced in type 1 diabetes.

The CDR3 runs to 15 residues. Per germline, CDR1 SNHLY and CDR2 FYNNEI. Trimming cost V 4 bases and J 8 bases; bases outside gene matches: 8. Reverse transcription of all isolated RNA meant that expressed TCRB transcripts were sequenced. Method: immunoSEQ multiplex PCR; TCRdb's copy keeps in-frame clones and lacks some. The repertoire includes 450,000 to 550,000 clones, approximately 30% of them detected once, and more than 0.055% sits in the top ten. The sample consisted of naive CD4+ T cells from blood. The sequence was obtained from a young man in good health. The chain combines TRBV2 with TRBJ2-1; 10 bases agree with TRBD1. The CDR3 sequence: CASSGQGAVIDEQFF. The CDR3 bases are TGTGCCAGCAGTGGACAGGGGGCCGTAATCGATGAGCAGTTCTTC.